These 13 T cell receptor beta chains originate from one sample sequenced in a study of T cell responses to AZD1222 COVID-19 vaccine. Profiled with immunoSEQ multiplex PCR; TCRdb holds only in-frame clones, not every one. Among about 150,000 clones, 90% were seen once, and the ten largest hold 1.5% to 2%. The source material was peripheral blood, sampled on day 0 of AZD1222 vaccination. These receptors originate from an adult in good health.

The chain recombines TRBV4-1 with TRBJ2-7; 10 nucleotides agree with TRBD2. After removal of 2 bases from V and 2 bases from J, the junction contained 6 bases not matched to a gene. This CDR3 is 16 amino acids long. The V gene's germline CDR1 is MGHRA and CDR2 YSYEKL. This CDR3 is CASSQRPSGSPYEQYF. In DNA, the CDR3 is TGCGCCAGCAGCCAAAGACCTAGCGGGAGCCCCTACGAGCAGTACTTC.

V usage is TRBV7-2 and J usage is TRBJ1-2, with D uncertain. The CDR3 has 14 residues. Germline CDR1 is SGHTA and CDR2 is FQGNSA. The germline V and J ends were trimmed by 1 base and 7 bases, with 13 bases remaining between them. CDR3 bases: TGTGCCAGCAGCTTAGATGCACCGCTGGCTGGCTACACCTTC. Translated, it gives CASSLDAPLAGYTF.

The V and J genes are TRBV6-5 and TRBJ1-2, with 8 bases lining up with TRBD1. The junction had 8 bases not matched to a gene; V was cut back by 6 bases and J by 8 bases. Germline values: CDR1 MNHEY, CDR2 SVGAGI. This CDR3 region has 13 residues. The CDR3 DNA reads TGTGCCAGCAGACGCGGACAGGGTTACGGCTACACCTTC. Amino acid sequence: CASRRGQGYGYTF.

The chain employs TRBV24-1 and TRBJ1-5, with a tentative D call TRBD1 (6 bases). Per germline, CDR1 KGHDR and CDR2 SFDVKD. This CDR3 spans 15 amino acids. Trimming pared 5 bases from V and 4 bases from J, leaving 14 bases between. CDR3 sequence: CATSAGGALNQPQHF. In nucleotides, the CDR3 is TGTGCCACCAGTGCGGGGGGCGCATTAAATCAGCCCCAGCATTTT.

The rearrangement links TRBV2 to TRBJ1-1; 8 bases map to TRBD1. The CDR3 sequence is 15 residues long. Germline V gives CDR1 SNHLY, CDR2 FYNNEI. J lost 1 base, V lost 5 bases, and 6 bases had no gene match. The CDR3 region is CASSPWTGQNTEAFF. For the CDR3, the DNA is TGTGCCAGCAGTCCGTGGACAGGGCAGAACACTGAAGCTTTCTTT. Based on the CDR3 plus reference TRBV2 and TRBJ1-1, the full variable domain is EPEVTQTPSHQVTQMGQEVILRCVPISNHLYFYWYRQILGQKVEFLVSFYNNEISEKSEIFDDQFSVERPDGSNFTLKIRSTKLEDSAMYFCASSPWTGQNTEAFFGQGTRLTVV.

This clone was picked up one time. V is TRBV27 and J is TRBJ1-1; 12 nucleotides align to TRBD1. Germline assignment: CDR1 MNHEY and CDR2 SMNVEV (reference sequence). The CDR3 runs to 16 residues. V shed 6 bases, J shed 0 bases, and the junction held 5 bases outside the gene matches. The CDR3 reads CASRGTGGYLNTEAFF. In DNA form, the CDR3 reads TGTGCCAGCAGGGGGACAGGGGGCTATCTGAACACTGAAGCTTTCTTT.

The chain couples TRBV19 to TRBJ1-5; D perhaps matches TRBD1 (6 bases). Germline V gene sequence: CDR1 LNHDA, CDR2 SQIVND (reference sequence). This CDR3 is 15 amino acids long. Trimming took off 1 base at V and 6 bases at J, with 13 bases between the two ends. DNA for the CDR3: TGTGCCAGTAGTATAGGGGAAAACAGGGTTCAGCCCCAGCATTTT. This gives the protein CASSIGENRVQPQHF.

The chain carries TRBV28 and TRBJ1-2, with D hard to call. This CDR3 comprises 15 residues. Germline V gene sequence: CDR1 MDHEN, CDR2 SYDVKM. V shed 6 bases and J shed 6 bases, with 20 bases lying between them. The CDR3 DNA is TGTGCCAGCAGCTCGCACACCCCCCCGGGGAATGGCTACACCTTC. Protein: CASSSHTPPGNGYTF.

Regarding this clone: Other nucleotide sequences in the sample specify the same CDR3. The chain links TRBV30 to TRBJ1-1; weak D call: TRBD1 (6 bases). The CDR3 totals 13 residues. V shed 0 bases and J shed 1 base, with 6 bases lying between them. Germline values: CDR1 GTSNPN, CDR2 SVGIG (reference sequence). The CDR3 DNA follows: TGTGCCTGGAGTGTAGGGGGGAACACTGAAGCTTTCTTT. Encoded protein: CAWSVGGNTEAFF. Full variable domain (missing parts from reference TRBV30 and TRBJ1-1): SQTIHQWPATLVQPVGSPLSLECTVEGTSNPNLYWYRQAAGRGLQLLFYSVGIGQISSEVPQNLSASRPQDRQFILSSKKLLLSDSGFYLCAWSVGGNTEAFFGQGTRLTVV.

V gene TRBV24-1 combines with J gene TRBJ2-7, with 7 bases identical to TRBD2. The CDR3 contains 14 residues. V dropped 3 bases and J dropped 4; count of bases not matched to a gene: 5. CDR1 is KGHDR, CDR2 SFDVKD, per germline. This CDR3 reads CATSDTGGGYEQYF. In DNA form, the CDR3 reads TGTGCCACCAGTGATACGGGAGGAGGGTACGAGCAGTACTTC.

The CDR3 DNA is TGTGCCAGTAGTCGTTCCGGGACAGGGGGTCGGCGGTATGGCTACACCTTC. This sequence encodes CASSRSGTGGRRYGYTF. V gene TRBV19 combines with J gene TRBJ1-2; 11 bases align to TRBD1. In germline, CDR1 is LNHDA, CDR2 SQIVND (reference sequence). J gave up 5 bases and V 5 bases, and 13 bases lay outside the gene matches. This CDR3 region has 17 residues.

The rearrangement joins TRBV5-4 to TRBJ2-7; D is tentatively TRBD1 or TRBD2 (5 bases each). Germline CDR1 and CDR2: SGHNT and YYREEE (reference sequence). This CDR3 has 14 residues. Trimming removed 4 bases from V and 3 bases from J, with 14 bases in between. The CDR3 region is CASSRGRDVYEQYF. DNA of the CDR3: TGTGCCAGCAGCCGCGGACGGGACGTCTACGAGCAGTACTTC.

The chain's CDR3 is CASSAGRGLSGNTIYF. CDR3 DNA: TGTGCCAGCAGTGCGGGCAGGGGGCTCTCTGGAAACACCATATATTTT. This chain uses TRBV2 with TRBJ1-3, with 8 bases identical to TRBD1. The CDR3 runs to 16 residues. V gave up 4 bases and J gave up 0 bases; unmatched junction bases: 5. Germline CDR1 reads SNHLY; CDR2 reads FYNNEI.